One and the same sample provided the 2 T cell receptor beta chains below, sequenced in a study of PD-L1 blockade in urothelial cancer. TCRdb's copy holds only in-frame clones and misses some; the assay was immunoSEQ multiplex PCR. The data contain 25,000 to 35,000 clones, around 87% of them seen just once; the ten biggest clones take up roughly 3.5%. The sequences come from PBMCs, collected around atezolizumab (anti-PD-L1) treatment. All receptors come from a man in his forties or fifties with urothelial cancer.

The rearrangement joins TRBV2 to TRBJ2-2; 13 bases fit TRBD2. Germline loops: CDR1 SNHLY, CDR2 FYNNEI. The V and J ends lost 5 bases and 4 bases, in that order; junction bases with no gene match: 7. The CDR3 is 17 amino acids. CDR3 coding DNA: TGTGCCAGCAGTAGGACTAGCGGGAGACCGAGCACCGGGGAGCTGTTTTTT. It specifies CASSRTSGRPSTGELFF. The complete variable domain, with remaining parts taken from reference TRBV2 and TRBJ2-2, reads EPEVTQTPSHQVTQMGQEVILRCVPISNHLYFYWYRQILGQKVEFLVSFYNNEISEKSEIFDDQFSVERPDGSNFTLKIRSTKLEDSAMYFCASSRTSGRPSTGELFFGEGSRLTVL.

The chain is built from TRBV9 and TRBJ2-2, with D hard to call. The germline V gene encodes CDR1 SGDLS and CDR2 YYNGEE. V gave up 4 bases and J gave up 8 bases, with 6 bases separating them. The CDR3 has 11 amino acids. This chain's CDR3 is CASSSRGELFF. CDR3 coding DNA: TGTGCCAGCAGCTCGCGGGGGGAGCTGTTTTTT.